The clone carrying this T cell receptor beta chain has only a few counts. The antigen remains unidentified. This specimen comes from a study of cytomegalovirus exposure and HLA in healthy donors. For the study at large: In an early release, HLA-typed donors contributed 80 million to 95 million unique TCR sequences.

The PCR used 60 Vbeta and 13 Jbeta primers. Profiling relied on immunoSEQ multiplex PCR, and the TCRdb table lists in-frame clones only, not all of them. The sample includes some 130,000 clones, around 86% of them seen just once. V lost 0 bases, J lost 4 bases, and 10 bases lay in between. The CDR3 runs 14 residues. CDR1 is SGDLS and CDR2 is YYNGEE in the germline V gene. Study-wide points: A later analysis linked a missense DCLRE1C variant to TCR beta V- and J-gene trimming. The investigators catalogued 160 or so TCR beta chains as cytomegalovirus-associated.

This receptor was obtained from a man aged 18 to 30 in good health and CMV-seronegative. Specimen: PBMCs. The chain carries TRBV9 and TRBJ1-2, with D possibly matching TRBD1 (6 bases). The CDR3 loop is CASSVVSGVYGYTF. Here the CDR3 DNA reads TGTGCCAGCAGCGTAGTGTCAGGGGTCTATGGCTACACCTTC.